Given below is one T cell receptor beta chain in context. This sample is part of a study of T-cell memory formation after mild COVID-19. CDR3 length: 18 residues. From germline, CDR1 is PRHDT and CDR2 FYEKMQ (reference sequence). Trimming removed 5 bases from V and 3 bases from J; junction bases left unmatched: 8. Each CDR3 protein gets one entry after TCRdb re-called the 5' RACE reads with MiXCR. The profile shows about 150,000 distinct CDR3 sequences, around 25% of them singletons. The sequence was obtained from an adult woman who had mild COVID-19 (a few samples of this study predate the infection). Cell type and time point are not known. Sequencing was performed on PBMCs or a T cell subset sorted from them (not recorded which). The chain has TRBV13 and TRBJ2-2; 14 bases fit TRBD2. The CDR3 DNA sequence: TGTGCCAGCAGCACCCCGGGACTAGCGGGAGCCTACACCGGGGAGCTGTTTTTT. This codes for CASSTPGLAGAYTGELFF.